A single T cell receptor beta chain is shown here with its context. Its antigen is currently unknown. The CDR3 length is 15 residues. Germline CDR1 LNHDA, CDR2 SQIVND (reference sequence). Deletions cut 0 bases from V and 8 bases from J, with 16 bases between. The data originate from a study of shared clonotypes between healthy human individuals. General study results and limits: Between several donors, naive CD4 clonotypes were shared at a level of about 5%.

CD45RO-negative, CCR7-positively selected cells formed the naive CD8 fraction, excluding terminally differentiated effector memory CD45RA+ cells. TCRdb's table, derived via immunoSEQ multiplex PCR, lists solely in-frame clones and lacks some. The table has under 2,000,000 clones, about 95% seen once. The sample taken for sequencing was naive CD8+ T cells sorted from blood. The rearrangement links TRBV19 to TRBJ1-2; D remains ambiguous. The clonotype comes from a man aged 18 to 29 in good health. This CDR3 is CASSIDLERTGGYTF. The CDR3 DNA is TGTGCCAGTAGTATAGATCTGGAGAGGACGGGGGGCTACACCTTC.